This T cell receptor beta chain was retrieved from a study of tissue T cells after allogeneic stem cell transplantation (dated by TCRdb to between 2021 and 2023). With respect to the entire study: Seven adult allo-HCT recipients with steroid-refractory GVHD were prospectively enrolled in a research-autopsy study over a roughly three-year period. Every GVHD patient got a graft from a donor, with a handful of grafts unmodified and three CD34-selected to deplete T cells. All GVHD patients had gastrointestinal GVHD and received several lines of GVHD-directed therapy; a few also had skin involvement. Pre-transplant PBMCs, which were of recipient origin, were available from roughly 5 GVHD patients. For viably preserved blood and marrow, CD3+ T cells were flow-sorted when cell numbers allowed, whereas DNA was extracted directly from smaller samples. The study profiled TCR beta repertoires across many tissues from research autopsies of patients with and without GVHD, plus mouse models of GVHD. The human arm was a prospective observational study without blinding or randomization. Paper-wide results and their limitations: Within patients, how anatomically similar the tissues were was a key factor in shaping TCR repertoire composition, regardless of disease or transplant status. In both patients and mice, T cells from blood and spleen picked up only a limited part of the TCR repertoire that was detected in tissues. Few T cell clones were found to be shared across patients, but shared repertoire signatures across patients were revealed in a tissue-specific fashion by motif-based clustering. The patient cohort was small and varied clinically, and sampling depth was recognized as a limitation. The study did not determine which tissue TCRs were alloreactive or antigen-specific, and some clones might have been persisting host cells.

The library was generated by the immunoSEQ multiplex PCR assay. TCRbeta CDR3 sequencing was done by Adaptive Biotechnologies at survey depth, reporting CDR3 sequences, V/J genes, productive frequency and template counts. TCR beta CDR3 regions were amplified from genomic DNA instead of RNA. The study's own analysis went as follows. Jensen-Shannon divergence served to quantify pairwise repertoire overlap between tissues, with 0 meaning identical and 1 meaning complete divergence. Tissues were clustered by single-linkage agglomerative hierarchical clustering of pairwise JSD values, and the clustering results were displayed as dendrograms. GLIPH2 was run on all patient samples with simulation_depth 1000, kmer_min_depth 3, cdr3_length_cutoff 8, keeping groups with more than two unique CDR3s. A standardized tissue-overlap score was calculated by extrapolating Jaccard GLIPH-group overlap across patients to a standard repertoire size of 1000 clones. Linear mixed-effect models, with tissue as a fixed effect and individual as a random effect, were used to test how diversity related to clinical or experimental variables. Here the immuneACCESS table is served through TCRdb, limited to in-frame sequences with V and J called. Missing clones are a known gap in these copies; in checked studies unresolved V genes cover under half, and the rest lacks a known reason. The V and J calls and the clone size are those of that table, but D and trimming were determined from the DNA. The sample records roughly 30,000 clones, approximately 85% of which are singletons. The ten most abundant clones make up less than 4% of the sample.

From the cysteine up to the phenylalanine, the CDR3 has a length of 13 residues. Only the CDR3 portion is preserved as DNA: 39 bases, with reading frame beginning at the first base. CDR1 is given as SGHAT and CDR2 as FQNNGV, both from the germline V gene. V sheds 0 bases and J sheds 0 bases, leaving 3 bases between their ends. The meaning of the sample's time point label: recipient (host-origin) PBMCs collected before allo-HCT. As to this clone: Its cognate antigen has yet to be identified. No per-base quality is available; no much larger clone lies one base away.

The source material was blood, sampled before transplantation. The sequence is built from TRBV11-2 and TRBJ2-7, with the D gene uncertain. This sequence was found in a woman between 18 and 49 years old who later had graft-versus-host disease after an allogeneic stem cell transplant. The CDR3 region: CASSLDSSYEQYF. The nucleotide sequence reads as follows: TGTGCCAGCAGCTTAGACAGCTCCTACGAGCAGTACTTC.